One sample yielded the 19 T cell receptor beta chains listed below, sequenced in a study of early T cells in non-severe SARS-CoV-2 infection. Using its own MiXCR run on the 5' RACE reads, TCRdb lists one record per CDR3 protein. The repertoire consists of approximately 64,000 distinct CDR3 sequences, with just under 5% occurring once and the leading ten covering 4% to 5%. Specimen: whole blood. These receptors were obtained from an adult who was a healthcare worker with PCR-confirmed SARS-CoV-2 infection or an uninfected control (not recorded which).

This clonotype appeared a few times. This chain joins TRBV24-1 and TRBJ2-1; D is unresolved. V lost 4 bases, J lost 6 bases, and 9 bases lay in between. The V gene's germline CDR1 is KGHDR and CDR2 SFDVKD. This CDR3 is 13 amino acids long. The chain's CDR3 is CATSEPGFNEQFF. CDR3 sequence (DNA): TGTGCCACCAGTGAGCCGGGTTTCAATGAGCAGTTCTTC.

The chain joins TRBV20-1 to TRBJ1-1; D remains ambiguous. The CDR3 is made up of 11 amino acids. V dropped 3 bases and J dropped 0 bases, with 2 bases sitting between them. Looked up from germline, CDR1 is DFQATT and CDR2 is SNEGSKA (reference sequence). The CDR3 DNA follows: TGCAGTGCTAGTCTGAACACTGAAGCTTTCTTT. Translated, it gives CSASLNTEAFF.

This clonotype was found many times. The chain carries TRBV29-1 and TRBJ2-5; D might be TRBD2 (6 bases). CDR3 length: 12 amino acids. CDR1 and CDR2 (germline): SQVTM, ANQGSEA. V lost 7 bases and J lost 5, with 14 bases in between. The CDR3 sequence: CSGDGGVETQYF. CDR3 bases: TGCAGCGGGGACGGAGGGGTCGAGACCCAGTACTTC.

The rearrangement links TRBV13 to TRBJ1-4; D gene uncertain. Germline V gene sequence: CDR1 PRHDT, CDR2 FYEKMQ (reference sequence). This CDR3 region has 14 residues. The ends were cut back, 5 bases at V and 3 bases at J, with 10 bases in the middle. CDR3 coding DNA: TGTGCCAGCAGCGGGAGTTTTTCTAATGAAAAACTGTTTTTT. It yields the protein CASSGSFSNEKLFF.

This clonotype was seen more than once but under ten times. V usage is TRBV18 and J usage is TRBJ1-2; D is uncertain. Germline loops: CDR1 KGHSH, CDR2 LQKENI. V was cut by 0 bases and J by 1 base, with 9 bases left in between. The CDR3 totals 15 residues. The CDR3 nucleotides are TGTGCCAGCTCACCACCAGGAAACCTTAACTATGGCTACACCTTC. It is translated as CASSPPGNLNYGYTF.

This clonotype came up a few times. This chain joins TRBV7-2 and TRBJ2-3; TRBD2 might be the D (6 bases). CDR3 size: 15 residues. V was shortened by 3 bases and J by 4 bases, with 14 bases between the two germline ends. CDR1 and CDR2 (germline): SGHTA, FQGNSA. The CDR3 sequence: CASSLMVGGSDTQYF. CDR3 coding DNA: TGTGCCAGCAGCTTGATGGTGGGAGGATCAGATACGCAGTATTTT. Drawing the rest from reference TRBV7-2 and TRBJ2-3, the complete variable domain is GAGVSQSPSNKVTEKGKDVELRCDPISGHTALYWYRQSLGQGLEFLIYFQGNSAPDKSGLPSDRFSAERTGGSVSTLTIQRTQQEDSAVYLCASSLMVGGSDTQYFGPGTRLTVL.

This rearrangement joins TRBV7-3 to TRBJ2-3; possible D gene TRBD2, 5 bases. V lost 2 bases and J 8 bases, leaving 8 bases between the germline ends. CDR3 length: 12 amino acids. Germline V CDR1 and CDR2: SGHTA, FQGTGA. This chain's CDR3 is CASSLRDGTQYF. The CDR3 DNA is TGTGCCAGCAGCTTACGGGATGGTACGCAGTATTTT.

This clonotype has ten or more counts. This chain uses TRBV7-9 with TRBJ2-7; maybe TRBD1 (6 bases). The CDR3 contains 15 residues. Per germline, CDR1 SEHNR and CDR2 FQNEAQ (reference sequence). Trimming removed 5 bases at V and 3 bases at J, with 17 bases between. The CDR3 reads CASSHLTGSGYEQYF. For the CDR3, the DNA is TGTGCCAGCAGCCACTTAACAGGGAGCGGCTACGAGCAGTACTTC.

There are many counts of this clonotype. The rearrangement uses TRBV11-1 and TRBJ2-2, with D uncertain. The CDR3 spans 15 residues. The germline V and J ends were trimmed by 2 bases and 4 bases, with 11 bases remaining between them. The germline CDR1 and CDR2 sequences are SGHAT and FQDESV (reference sequence). In DNA, the CDR3 is TGTGCCAGCAGCTTAAATCCGACGGCCACCGGGGAGCTGTTTTTT. It encodes CASSLNPTATGELFF.

This clonotype was detected a few times. The chain is built from TRBV5-4 and TRBJ2-5; D unclear. Trimming pared 2 bases from V and 4 bases from J, leaving 12 bases between. Germline V gives CDR1 SGHNT, CDR2 YYREEE (reference sequence). This CDR3 is 14 amino acids long. In DNA, the CDR3 is TGTGCCAGCAGCTTACCCCAGCAGATAGAGACCCAGTACTTC. It translates to CASSLPQQIETQYF.

The genes are TRBV12-3 or TRBV12-4 and TRBJ2-4, with a tentative D call TRBD2 (6 bases). The V and J ends lost 5 bases and 8 bases respectively, with 10 bases between them. The CDR3 totals 12 residues. CDR3 amino acids: CASSTGSYIQYF. The CDR3 DNA follows: TGTGCCAGCAGTACCGGGAGTTACATTCAGTACTTC.

This clonotype was observed many times. The chain employs TRBV10-3 and TRBJ2-3, with 8 bases matching TRBD1. CDR3 size: 15 residues. The germline gives CDR1 ENHRY, CDR2 SYGVKD. The trim removed 2 bases at V and 3 bases at J, leaving 4 bases unmatched. The CDR3 DNA sequence: TGTGCCATCAGTGAGAGGGGACAGGTTACAGATACGCAGTATTTT. It is translated as CAISERGQVTDTQYF.

A few counts support this clonotype. J is TRBJ2-3 and V is TRBV7-2, with D tentatively TRBD2 (6 bases). The CDR3 spans 15 residues. CDR1 and CDR2 from the germline V gene are SGHTA and FQGNSA. Trimming stripped 5 bases from V and 6 bases from J, with 18 bases between. DNA of the CDR3: TGTGCCAGCAGCCTCAAAGCGGGTCCGAGGGATACGCAGTATTTT. Translation: CASSLKAGPRDTQYF.

V and J are TRBV3-1 and TRBJ2-3, with TRBD1 identical over 7 bases. Per germline, CDR1 LGHDT and CDR2 YNNKEL (reference sequence). J was trimmed by 6 bases and V by 7 bases; bases with no gene match: 7. The CDR3 extends over 13 amino acids. The CDR3 reads CASNRQGEDTQYF. The CDR3 DNA sequence: TGTGCCAGCAACCGACAGGGAGAGGATACGCAGTATTTT.

This clonotype was detected ten times or more. The J gene is TRBJ1-1, the V gene TRBV7-8, with D hard to call. This CDR3 contains 14 residues. The V and J ends lost 3 bases and 0 bases respectively, with 8 bases between them. Germline V gene data show CDR1 as SGHVS and CDR2 as FQNEAQ. In DNA, the CDR3 is TGTGCCAGCAGCTTCTCTCGAATGAACACTGAAGCTTTCTTT. This gives the protein CASSFSRMNTEAFF.

The rearrangement links TRBV6-1 to TRBJ2-5; 9 bases align to TRBD2. V shed 2 bases and J 4 bases; nucleotides not matched to a gene: 5. The CDR3 is made up of 15 amino acids. In germline, CDR1 is MNHNS, CDR2 SASEGT. The CDR3 DNA reads TGTGCCAGCAGTGAACTAGCGGGATTCGGAGAGACCCAGTACTTC. It codes for CASSELAGFGETQYF.

The gene calls are TRBV5-1 and TRBJ2-1, with TRBD2 matching over 14 bases. The CDR3 covers 19 residues. The germline CDR1 and CDR2 sequences are SGHRS and YFSETQ. V was pared by 1 base and J by 12 bases, with 18 bases of the junction left unmatched. The CDR3 sequence is CASSLRGLAGAQSLLGQFF. As DNA, the CDR3 is TGCGCCAGCAGCTTGAGGGGACTAGCGGGGGCCCAATCCCTCCTAGGGCAGTTCTTC.

This clonotype turned up a few times. The genes are TRBV27 and TRBJ2-1; D ambiguous. The germline V gene has CDR1 MNHEY and CDR2 SMNVEV (reference sequence). There are 17 residues in the CDR3. V was clipped by 6 bases and J by 2 bases, with 20 bases between them. The chain's CDR3 is CASSHHWGKRTYNEQFF. The CDR3 DNA reads TGTGCCAGCAGCCACCATTGGGGAAAACGTACCTACAATGAGCAGTTCTTC.

This clonotype was counted at least ten times. J is TRBJ2-7 and V is TRBV5-1; 7 nucleotides agree with TRBD1. Losses at the gene ends were 2 bases for V and 3 bases for J; bases not matched to a gene: 2. Germline CDR1 and CDR2: SGHRS and YFSETQ. CDR3 size: 13 residues. CDR3 bases: TGCGCCAGCAGCTTAACAGGGGTCTACGAGCAGTACTTC. Residues: CASSLTGVYEQYF.